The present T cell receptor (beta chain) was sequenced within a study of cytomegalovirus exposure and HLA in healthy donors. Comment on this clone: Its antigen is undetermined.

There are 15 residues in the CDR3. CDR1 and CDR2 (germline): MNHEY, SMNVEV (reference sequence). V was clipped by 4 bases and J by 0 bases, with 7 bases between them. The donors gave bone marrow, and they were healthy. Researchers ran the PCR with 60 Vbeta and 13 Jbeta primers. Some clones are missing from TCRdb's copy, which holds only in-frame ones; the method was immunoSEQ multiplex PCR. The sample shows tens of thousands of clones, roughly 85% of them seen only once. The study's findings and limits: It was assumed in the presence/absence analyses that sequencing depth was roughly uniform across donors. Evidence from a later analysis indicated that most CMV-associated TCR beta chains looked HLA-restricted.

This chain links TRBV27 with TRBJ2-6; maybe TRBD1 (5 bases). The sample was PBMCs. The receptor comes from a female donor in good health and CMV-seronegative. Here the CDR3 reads CASSSGASGANVLTF. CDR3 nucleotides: TGTGCCAGCAGTTCTGGGGCCTCTGGGGCCAACGTCCTGACTTTC.